Listed here are 9 T cell receptor beta chains from one sample, sequenced in a study of persistence of HIV-infected CD4 T cells. This was the immunoSEQ version 4 assay in survey mode. Sequencing was performed with immunoSEQ multiplex PCR; in TCRdb, only in-frame clones are kept and a portion is missing. The data show 64,000 or so clones, 65% to 75% seen once. Overlapping HIV-1 Gag 15-mer peptides at 0.8 to 1 ug per peptide per mL were used. Sorted nonresponding memory CD4+ T cells were CD40L-negative, CD69-negative, CD45RO-high. What these receptors recognize is not known. Sample: CD4+ T cells sorted from PBMCs after approximately 19-hour stimulation, taken from a patient who received antiretroviral therapy. These TCRs come from an adult man with HIV who was CMV-seropositive.

V is TRBV2 and J is TRBJ1-1, with D possibly matching TRBD1 (6 bases). The CDR3 has 12 residues. Germline values: CDR1 SNHLY, CDR2 FYNNEI. With 5 bases removed from V and 7 bases from J, the gap between germline ends came to 11 bases. This CDR3 is CASSLEQGEAFF. The CDR3 DNA follows: TGTGCCAGCAGTCTCGAACAGGGTGAAGCTTTCTTT. Supplemented by reference TRBV2 and TRBJ1-1, the full variable domain reads EPEVTQTPSHQVTQMGQEVILRCVPISNHLYFYWYRQILGQKVEFLVSFYNNEISEKSEIFDDQFSVERPDGSNFTLKIRSTKLEDSAMYFCASSLEQGEAFFGQGTRLTVV.

The chain combines TRBV2 with TRBJ1-4, with a tentative D call TRBD1 (6 bases). CDR1 SNHLY and CDR2 FYNNEI come from the germline V gene. There are 15 residues in the CDR3. The V end lost 3 bases, the J end lost 1 base, and 9 bases lay between the germline ends. CDR3 protein: CASSDEQGTNEKLFF. The CDR3 nucleotides read TGTGCCAGCAGTGACGAACAGGGAACTAATGAAAAACTGTTTTTT. Full variable domain (remainder filled in from reference TRBV2 and TRBJ1-4): EPEVTQTPSHQVTQMGQEVILRCVPISNHLYFYWYRQILGQKVEFLVSFYNNEISEKSEIFDDQFSVERPDGSNFTLKIRSTKLEDSAMYFCASSDEQGTNEKLFFGSGTQLSVL.

This clone turned up a few times. The chain is built from TRBV4-1 and TRBJ2-1, with D unclear. This CDR3 region has 18 residues. Trimming cost V 0 bases and J 0 bases, with 15 bases left between them. Germline V gene data show CDR1 as MGHRA and CDR2 as YSYEKL. The CDR3 protein is CASSQDLGKSGSYNEQFF. CDR3 in DNA: TGCGCCAGCAGCCAAGATTTGGGAAAATCCGGCTCCTACAATGAGCAGTTCTTC.

This chain links TRBV6-5 with TRBJ2-7; D not resolved. Trimming shortened V by 4 bases and J by 3 bases, and 10 bases separated the two germline ends. CDR1 and CDR2 (germline): MNHEY, SVGAGI. The CDR3 consists of 13 residues. DNA for the CDR3: TGTGCCAGCAGTTCGGTCGGATACTACGAGCAGTACTTC. Residues: CASSSVGYYEQYF.

J is TRBJ1-6 and V is TRBV27, with D possibly being TRBD1 (5 bases). Germline CDR1 reads MNHEY; CDR2 reads SMNVEV (reference sequence). The CDR3 is 15 residues long. The V gene lost 0 bases and the J gene lost 9 bases, with 12 bases spanning the gap. In DNA, the CDR3 is TGTGCCAGCAGTTTATCGAGGACACCCGGTTCACCCCTCCACTTT. It specifies CASSLSRTPGSPLHF.

CDR3 in DNA: TGTGCCTGGAGTGTACAATTGGGGGCGAATGAAAAACTGTTTTTT. Translating gives CAWSVQLGANEKLFF. The V call is TRBV30, the J call TRBJ1-4; possibly TRBD1 for D (6 bases). CDR1 is GTSNPN and CDR2 is SVGIG in the germline V gene (reference sequence). The CDR3 is made up of 15 amino acids. V lost 0 bases and J lost 5, with 13 bases in between.

This chain links TRBV28 with TRBJ2-1, with 12 nucleotides matching TRBD2. V shed 5 bases, J shed 7 bases, and the junction held 9 bases outside the gene matches. The CDR3 runs 16 residues. Germline CDR1 and CDR2: MDHEN and SYDVKM. CDR3 nucleotides: TGTGCCAGCAGTGGGGCTAGCGGGGGGGCTATGAATGAGCAGTTCTTC. It encodes CASSGASGGAMNEQFF.

This sequence joins TRBV6-5 and TRBJ1-1; no clear D gene. V lost 2 bases to trimming and J lost 4 bases, with 14 bases between them. Germline loops: CDR1 MNHEY, CDR2 SVGAGI. The CDR3 runs to 15 residues. CDR3: CASSYTARGITEAFF. CDR3 in DNA: TGTGCCAGCAGTTACACGGCCAGAGGGATCACTGAAGCTTTCTTT.

This CDR3 is CASSPGTLTYGYTF. The CDR3 DNA reads as TGTGCCAGCAGTCCCGGGACGCTAACTTATGGCTACACCTTC. This chain joins TRBV6-6 and TRBJ1-2, with TRBD1 as a possible D gene (5 bases). CDR1 is MNHNY and CDR2 is SVGAGI in the germline V gene (reference sequence). CDR3 size: 14 residues. Trimming removed 5 bases at V and 5 bases at J, with 15 bases between.